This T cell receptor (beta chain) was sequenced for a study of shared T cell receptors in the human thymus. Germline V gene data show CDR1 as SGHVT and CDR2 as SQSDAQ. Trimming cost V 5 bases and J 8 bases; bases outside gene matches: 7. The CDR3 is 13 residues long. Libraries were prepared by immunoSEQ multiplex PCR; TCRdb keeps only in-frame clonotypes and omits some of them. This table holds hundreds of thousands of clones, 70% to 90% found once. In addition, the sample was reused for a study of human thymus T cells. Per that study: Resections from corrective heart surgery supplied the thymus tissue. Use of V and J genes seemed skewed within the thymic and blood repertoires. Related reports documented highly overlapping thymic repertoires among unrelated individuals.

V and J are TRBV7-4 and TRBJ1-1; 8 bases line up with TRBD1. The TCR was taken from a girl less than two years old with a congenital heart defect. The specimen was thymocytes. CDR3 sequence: CASSQTRDREAFF. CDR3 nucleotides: TGTGCCAGCAGCCAAACCCGGGACAGGGAAGCTTTCTTT.